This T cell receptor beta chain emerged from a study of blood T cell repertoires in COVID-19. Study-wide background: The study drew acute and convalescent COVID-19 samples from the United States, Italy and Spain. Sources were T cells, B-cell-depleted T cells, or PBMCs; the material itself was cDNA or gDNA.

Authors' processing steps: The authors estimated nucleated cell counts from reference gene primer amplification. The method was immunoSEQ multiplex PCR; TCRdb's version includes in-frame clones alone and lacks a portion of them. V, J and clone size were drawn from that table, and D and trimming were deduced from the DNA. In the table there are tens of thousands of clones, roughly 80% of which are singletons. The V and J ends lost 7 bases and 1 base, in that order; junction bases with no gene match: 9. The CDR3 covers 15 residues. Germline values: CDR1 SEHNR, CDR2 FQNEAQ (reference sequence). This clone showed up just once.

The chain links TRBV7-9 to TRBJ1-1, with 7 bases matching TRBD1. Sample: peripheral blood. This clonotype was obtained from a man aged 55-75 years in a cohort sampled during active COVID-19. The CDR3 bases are TGTGCCAGCACCCGGACAGGCCTACAGAACACTGAAGCTTTCTTT. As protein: CASTRTGLQNTEAFF.